This TCR beta chain was sequenced during a study of blood T cell repertoires in COVID-19. The data were produced by immunoSEQ multiplex PCR, yet TCRdb's version contains in-frame clones alone and is incomplete. The sample includes approximately 190,000 clones, just under 85% of them seen just once. This CDR3 has 15 amino acids. Per germline, CDR1 MDHEN and CDR2 SYDVKM. The V gene lost 6 bases and the J gene lost 7 bases, with 21 bases spanning the gap. The genes are TRBV28 and TRBJ1-2, with D maybe TRBD1 (5 bases). Sequenced sample: peripheral blood. The receptor was isolated from a woman aged 70-85 years with active or convalescent COVID-19. The CDR3 DNA reads as TGTGCCAGCAGGACAACAGGAAGTCCATCTTCTGGCTACACCTTC. Protein product: CASRTTGSPSSGYTF.